This T cell receptor beta chain was identified in a study of Ad26.COV2.S vaccination and SARS-CoV-2 variants. The overall study: Donor got 5x10^10 or 1x10^11 viral particles of Ad26.COV2.S.

Assay used: immunoSEQ multiplex PCR; TCRdb lists only in-frame clones, some missing. The profile shows about 280,000 clones, around 87% of them singletons. General observations from the study: Analyses of TCR breadth and depth may have underestimated total T cell responses.

Losses at the gene ends were 2 bases for V and 3 bases for J; bases not matched to a gene: 6. This CDR3 is built from 15 residues. CDR1 and CDR2 from the germline V gene are MNHEY and SVGAGI. Treatment given: some 20 received Ad26.COV2.S at low or high dose, single or two shots; five or six received placebo; per-sample allocation not given. Specimens were obtained on day 63 following the first vaccine or placebo injection. An adult aged 18-55 years in Boston served as the donor. Concerning this clone: What it binds is not known.

The source material was peripheral blood, sampled in a trial of Ad26.COV2.S vaccine versus placebo. The receptor was derived from a person between 18 and 65 years old who received the Ad26.COV2.S COVID-19 vaccine or a placebo. V is TRBV6-5 and J is TRBJ2-7; 8 bases agree with TRBD2. The CDR3 sequence: CASSYRRGGIYEQYF. As DNA, the CDR3 is TGTGCCAGCAGTTACCGGCGCGGGGGGATCTACGAGCAGTACTTC.